This TCR beta chain emerged from a study of blood T cells in healthy people across ages. Findings and caveats of the study: Roughly linearly, TCR beta diversity per million T cells fell as age increased. Across samples, TCR beta diversity tracked strongly with naive T cell percentage.

Every donor gave 9 to 10 milliliters of peripheral blood. The CDR3 spans 17 residues. V was trimmed by 4 bases and J by 0 bases, leaving 18 bases between them. Germline CDR1 is MNHEY and CDR2 is SMNVEV (reference sequence). This clonotype was observed a few times. Its antigen is still unknown. A second PCR of 7 to 11 cycles used a sample-barcoded 5' primer and a J-beta primer mix. One entry per CDR3 protein results from TCRdb running MiXCR on the 5' RACE reads. The table shows around 990,000 distinct CDR3 sequences, with around two fifths occurring only once. Sequencing input: blood. The TCR originated in a man between 18 and 35 years old in good health. V gene TRBV27 combines with J gene TRBJ1-2; the D is unclear. The CDR3 spells CASSSQRSLGPNYGYTF. The CDR3 coding sequence is TGTGCCAGCAGTTCTCAGCGATCGCTCGGTCCTAACTATGGCTACACCTTC.